The 3 T cell receptor beta chains below were found in one sample sequenced in a study of regulatory T cells in long-lasting Graves disease. This sample's time point: newly diagnosed GD, antithyroid drugs for less than 3 months. The authors made the TCR library using RNA they extracted from PBMCs. Arm-PCR of CDR3 regions and iRepertoire HTBI primers were the basis on which TCR beta libraries were built. TCRdb passed the multiplex PCR reads through MiXCR, listing each CDR3 protein once. Among 370,000 or so distinct CDR3 sequences listed, about 16% were seen once. These records were also assigned to another study, of T cells in Graves' hyperthyroidism and ophthalmopathy.

Sequenced material: peripheral blood mononuclear cells (PBMCs), taken at new diagnosis, from a patient treated with antithyroid drugs. These receptors originate from a woman between 18 and 29 years old with Graves disease.

This clonotype has a handful of counts. The chain combines TRBV6-1 with TRBJ2-1, with 7 bases fitting TRBD1. Germline values: CDR1 MNHNS, CDR2 SASEGT. J was trimmed by 4 bases and V by 7 bases; bases with no gene match: 7. The CDR3 covers 14 residues. For the CDR3, the DNA is TGTGCCAGCAACAAGGGGACAGAGTACAATGAGCAGTTCTTC. It translates to CASNKGTEYNEQFF.

In its sample, this clonotype was seen many times. The V gene is TRBV11-2, the J gene TRBJ2-1; D is unclear. Trimming shortened V by 5 bases and J by 4 bases, and 9 bases separated the two germline ends. The CDR3 runs 13 residues. CDR1 is SGHAT and CDR2 is FQNNGV in the germline V gene. CDR3: CASSATSYNEQFF. Here the CDR3 DNA reads TGTGCCAGCAGCGCAACAAGTTACAATGAGCAGTTCTTC.

This clonotype was found many times. The J gene is TRBJ2-3, the V gene TRBV20-1; 8 bases are shared with TRBD2. CDR3 length: 12 residues. The V gene end was trimmed by 6 bases and the J gene end by 5 bases; junction bases not matched to a gene: 4. Germline-derived CDR1 and CDR2 are DFQATT and SNEGSKA (reference sequence). The DNA for the CDR3 is TGCAGTGCCCTCGGGGGGGGAGATACGCAGTATTTT. The encoded protein is CSALGGGDTQYF.